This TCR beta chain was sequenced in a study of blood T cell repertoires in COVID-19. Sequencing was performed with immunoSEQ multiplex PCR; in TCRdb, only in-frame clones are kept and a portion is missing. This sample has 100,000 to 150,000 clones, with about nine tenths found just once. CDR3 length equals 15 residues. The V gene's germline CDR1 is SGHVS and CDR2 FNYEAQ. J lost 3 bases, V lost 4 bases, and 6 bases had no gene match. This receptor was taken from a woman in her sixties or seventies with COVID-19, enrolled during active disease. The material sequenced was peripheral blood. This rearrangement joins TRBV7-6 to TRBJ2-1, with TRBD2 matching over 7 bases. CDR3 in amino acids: CASSSTSANYNEQFF. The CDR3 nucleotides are TGTGCCAGCAGCTCTACTAGCGCGAACTACAATGAGCAGTTCTTC.